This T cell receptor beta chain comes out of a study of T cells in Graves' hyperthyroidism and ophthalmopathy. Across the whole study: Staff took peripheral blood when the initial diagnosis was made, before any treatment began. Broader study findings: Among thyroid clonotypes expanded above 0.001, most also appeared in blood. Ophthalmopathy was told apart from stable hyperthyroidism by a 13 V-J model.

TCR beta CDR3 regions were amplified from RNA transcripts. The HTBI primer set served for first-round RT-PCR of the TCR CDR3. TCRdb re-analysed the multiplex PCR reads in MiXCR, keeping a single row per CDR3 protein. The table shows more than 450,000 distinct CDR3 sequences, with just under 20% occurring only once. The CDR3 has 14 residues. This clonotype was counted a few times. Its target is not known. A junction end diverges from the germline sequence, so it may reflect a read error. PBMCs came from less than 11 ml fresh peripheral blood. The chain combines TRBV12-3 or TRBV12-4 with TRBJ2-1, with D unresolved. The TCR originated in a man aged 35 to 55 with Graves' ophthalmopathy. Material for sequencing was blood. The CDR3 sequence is CASSFLSSYNGQFF. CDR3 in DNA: TGTGCCAGCAGTTTTCTAAGCTCCTACAATGGGCAGTTCTTC.